This TCR beta chain emerged from a study of persistence of HIV-infected CD4 T cells. With respect to this clone: The antigen is undetermined.

Deletions cut 0 bases from V and 0 bases from J, with 8 bases between. The CDR3 covers 15 residues. Germline values: CDR1 SGHRS, CDR2 YFSETQ. Overlapping HIV-1 Gag 15-mer peptides at approximately 0.96 ug per peptide per mL were used. Sorting of responding CD4+ T cells relied on upregulated CD40 ligand together with CD69. Donors had undetectable plasma HIV-1 RNA, under 50 copies/mL, for 4+ years. Inclusion required CMV-positive serology and CD4+ counts above 400 cells/uL. PBMCs were depleted of CD8+ T cells before stimulation. The libraries were made with immunoSEQ version 4 in survey mode. Here immunoSEQ multiplex PCR was the method, and the copy in TCRdb shows in-frame clones only, minus some. The table has about 27,000 clones, over 65% seen once; the top ten hold around 1.9%.

The chain uses TRBV5-1 and TRBJ2-3, with D hard to call. This receptor was taken from an adult man with HIV who was CMV-seropositive. This material consisted of CD4+ T cells sorted from PBMCs after approximately 19-hour stimulation, taken from a patient who received antiretroviral therapy. The CDR3 coding sequence is TGCGCCAGCAGCTTGGCCGGAGCTAGCACAGATACGCAGTATTTT. Protein product: CASSLAGASTDTQYF.